This TCR beta chain was retrieved from a study of T cell repertoires in cytomegalovirus infection. About the study: Indications of both CMV infection and matching HLA type were provided by public TCR beta signatures.

Notes on the study in general: Of the TCR beta families, the public ones yielded a cumulative frequency that identified carriers of CMV plus the relevant HLA. The ex vivo response showed dominance by HLA-C-restricted CMV-specific TCR beta clonotypes.

CDR1 MDHEN and CDR2 SYDVKM come from the germline V gene. V lost 4 bases to trimming and J lost 1 base, with 11 bases between them. CDR3 length: 16 residues. Details on this clonotype: The antigen is undetermined.

TCRdb reprocessed the reads via MiXCR and lists one record per CDR3 protein. This sample has under 200,000 distinct CDR3 sequences, with 8.5% to 10% found just once. The TCR sequence derives from a human donor in good health (CMV status not recorded). Some clones in this sample may be carry-over from other donors' samples. The chain is built from TRBV28 and TRBJ2-6; D is possibly TRBD1 (5 bases). Sequenced: PBMCs. This chain's CDR3 is CASSSYSGSGANVLTF. The CDR3, as DNA: TGTGCCAGCAGTTCTTATTCAGGGTCTGGGGCCAACGTCCTGACTTTC.